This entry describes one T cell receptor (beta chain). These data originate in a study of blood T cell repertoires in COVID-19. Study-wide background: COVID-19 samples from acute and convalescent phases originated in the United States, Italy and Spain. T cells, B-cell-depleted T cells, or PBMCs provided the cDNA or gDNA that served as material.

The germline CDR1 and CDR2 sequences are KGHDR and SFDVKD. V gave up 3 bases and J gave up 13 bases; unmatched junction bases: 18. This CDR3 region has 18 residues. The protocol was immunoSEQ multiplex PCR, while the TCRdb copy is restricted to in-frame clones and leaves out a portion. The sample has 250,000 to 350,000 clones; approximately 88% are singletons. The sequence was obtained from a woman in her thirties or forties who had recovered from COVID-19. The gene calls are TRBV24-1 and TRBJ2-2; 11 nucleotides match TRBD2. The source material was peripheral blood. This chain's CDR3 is CATSDAPLAGVHRGGLFF. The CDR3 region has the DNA TGTGCCACCAGTGATGCCCCACTAGCGGGAGTTCACCGGGGAGGGCTGTTTTTT.